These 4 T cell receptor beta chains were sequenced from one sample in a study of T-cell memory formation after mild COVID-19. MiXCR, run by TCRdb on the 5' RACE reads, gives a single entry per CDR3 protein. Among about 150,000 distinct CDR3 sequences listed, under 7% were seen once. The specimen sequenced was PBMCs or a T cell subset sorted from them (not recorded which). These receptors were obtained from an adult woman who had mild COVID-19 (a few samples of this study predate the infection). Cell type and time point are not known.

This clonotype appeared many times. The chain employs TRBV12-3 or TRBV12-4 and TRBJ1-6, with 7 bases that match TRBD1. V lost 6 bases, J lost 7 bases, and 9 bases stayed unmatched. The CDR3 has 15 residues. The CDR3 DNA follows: TGTGCCAGCAGGCCCGCGGACAGGTTAAATTCACCCCTCCACTTT. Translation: CASRPADRLNSPLHF.

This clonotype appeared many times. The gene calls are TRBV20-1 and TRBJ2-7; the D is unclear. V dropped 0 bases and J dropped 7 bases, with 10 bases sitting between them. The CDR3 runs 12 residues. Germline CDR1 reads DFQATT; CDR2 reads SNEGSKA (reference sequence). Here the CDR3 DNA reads TGCAGTGCTAGAGATCTGGGGATAGAGCAGTACTTC. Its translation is CSARDLGIEQYF.

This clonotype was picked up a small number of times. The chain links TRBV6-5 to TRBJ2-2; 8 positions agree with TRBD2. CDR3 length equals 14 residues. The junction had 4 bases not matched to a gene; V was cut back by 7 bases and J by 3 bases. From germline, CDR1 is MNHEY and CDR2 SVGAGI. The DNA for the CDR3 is TGTGCCAGCAATCGGGGGGGGTACACCGGGGAGCTGTTTTTT. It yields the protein CASNRGGYTGELFF.

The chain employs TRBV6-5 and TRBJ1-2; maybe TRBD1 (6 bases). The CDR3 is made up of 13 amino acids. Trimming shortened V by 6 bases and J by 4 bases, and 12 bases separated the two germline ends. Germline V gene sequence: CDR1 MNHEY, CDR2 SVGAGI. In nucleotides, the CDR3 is TGTGCCAGCAGCAAAACAGGGCTCTATGGCTACACCTTC. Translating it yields CASSKTGLYGYTF.